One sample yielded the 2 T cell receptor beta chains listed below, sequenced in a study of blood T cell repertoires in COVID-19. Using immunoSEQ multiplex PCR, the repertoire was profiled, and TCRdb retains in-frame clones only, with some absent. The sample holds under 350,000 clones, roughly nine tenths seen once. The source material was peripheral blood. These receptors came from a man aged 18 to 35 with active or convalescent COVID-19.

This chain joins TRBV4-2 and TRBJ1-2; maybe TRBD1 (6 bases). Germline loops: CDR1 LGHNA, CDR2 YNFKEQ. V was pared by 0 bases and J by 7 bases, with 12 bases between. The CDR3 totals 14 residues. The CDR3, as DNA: TGTGCCAGCAGCCAAGACGGACCAGGGGTTGGCTACACCTTC. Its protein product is CASSQDGPGVGYTF.

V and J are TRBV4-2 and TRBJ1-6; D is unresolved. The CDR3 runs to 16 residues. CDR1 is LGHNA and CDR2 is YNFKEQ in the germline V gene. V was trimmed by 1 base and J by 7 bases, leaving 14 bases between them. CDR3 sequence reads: CASSQVTIPGNSPLHF. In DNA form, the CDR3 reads TGTGCCAGCAGCCAAGTCACCATTCCGGGAAATTCACCCCTCCACTTT.